The 17 T cell receptor beta chains below were found in one sample sequenced in a study of identical twins. TCRdb called the 5' RACE reads again in MiXCR, with one record for every CDR3 protein. The table includes 690,000 or so distinct CDR3 sequences, less than 7% detected once. The sample taken for sequencing was naive T cells sorted from blood. These receptors all stem from a man between 18 and 29 years old in good health.

This clonotype was seen repeatedly, ten times or more. DNA of the CDR3: TGTGCCAGCAGCTCCAGACTAGCGGGTCGTTCCTACGAGCAGTACTTC. It translates to CASSSRLAGRSYEQYF. V gene TRBV3-1 combines with J gene TRBJ2-7, with 10 bases that match TRBD2. Germline-derived CDR1 and CDR2 are LGHDT and YNNKEL (reference sequence). The CDR3 is 16 residues long. V shed 5 bases and J 1 base; nucleotides not matched to a gene: 8.

As DNA, the CDR3 is TGTGCCATCACCGCCCCATCGGCTAGCGGGAGAGAAGAGCAGTTCTTC. This translates into CAITAPSASGREEQFF. V gene TRBV10-3 combines with J gene TRBJ2-1, with 10 bases that match TRBD2. Germline V lookup: CDR1 ENHRY, CDR2 SYGVKD. The CDR3 sequence is 16 residues long. With 7 bases clipped from V and 10 bases from J, the junction kept 16 bases outside the gene matches.

This clonotype was picked up a small number of times. V is TRBV6-1 and J is TRBJ2-7, with D perhaps being TRBD1 or TRBD2 (5 bases each). Germline CDR1 MNHNS, CDR2 SASEGT. CDR3 length equals 14 residues. V gave up 7 bases and J gave up 5 bases, with 18 bases separating them. As DNA, the CDR3 is TGTGCCAGCACTAATTGGGCCGGGGCCCACGAGCAGTACTTC. This sequence encodes CASTNWAGAHEQYF.

CDR3 sequence (DNA): TGCGCCAGCAGCCAGGAGGGAGGCCCTCCGGAGACCCAGTACTTC. It specifies CASSQEGGPPETQYF. The chain uses TRBV4-1 and TRBJ2-5, with TRBD2 as a possible D gene (6 bases). CDR3 length equals 15 residues. V dropped 3 bases and J dropped 5 bases, with 16 bases sitting between them. Germline CDR1 is MGHRA and CDR2 is YSYEKL.

This clonotype was detected many times. J is TRBJ1-1 and V is TRBV12-3 or TRBV12-4; D possibly corresponds to TRBD1 (6 bases). The V and J ends lost 3 bases and 5 bases respectively, with 16 bases between them. The CDR3 totals 15 residues. The CDR3 sequence: CASSLEGGTQTEAFF. In DNA form, the CDR3 reads TGTGCCAGCAGTTTGGAAGGGGGGACACAAACTGAAGCTTTCTTT.

Worth noting for this clonotype: Here the CDR3 omits its conserved ending phenylalanine or tryptophan, so a read error is the likely source. The chain combines TRBV5-6 with TRBJ2-3, with D perhaps TRBD2 (6 bases). The CDR3 totals 15 residues. The V gene lost 2 bases and the J gene lost 2 bases, with 12 bases spanning the gap. Germline-derived CDR1 and CDR2 are SGHDT and YYEEEE. CDR3 residues: CASSLVAGTTDTQYC. CDR3 DNA: TGTGCCAGCAGCTTAGTGGCGGGGACCACAGATACGCAGTATTGT.

This clonotype appeared many times. The chain uses TRBV24-1 and TRBJ1-1, with 12 bases matching TRBD1. This CDR3 has 15 residues. Germline CDR1 KGHDR, CDR2 SFDVKD. J gave up 3 bases and V 7 bases, and 5 bases lay outside the gene matches. The CDR3 loop reads CATSVGTGGYTEAFF. The CDR3 coding sequence is TGTGCCACCAGCGTAGGGACAGGGGGCTACACTGAAGCTTTCTTT.

Ten or more counts support this clonotype. This chain joins TRBV7-2 and TRBJ2-1, with TRBD2 matching over 9 bases. J gave up 1 base and V 6 bases, and 1 base lay outside the gene matches. The germline V gene encodes CDR1 SGHTA and CDR2 FQGNSA. CDR3 length: 14 amino acids. The CDR3 DNA sequence: TGTGCCAGCAGGGGACTAGCATCCTACAATGAGCAGTTCTTC. This gives the protein CASRGLASYNEQFF.

This clonotype was seen many times. The chain is built from TRBV27 and TRBJ2-2; D gene uncertain. V was cut by 5 bases and J by 5 bases, with 18 bases left in between. CDR3 length: 16 residues. CDR1 is MNHEY, CDR2 SMNVEV, per germline (reference sequence). Here the CDR3 DNA reads TGTGCCAGCAGTCCCCTCGCACCAGATCGGACCGGGGAGCTGTTTTTT. Translating it yields CASSPLAPDRTGELFF.

The chain is built from TRBV13 and TRBJ2-1, with 8 bases aligning to TRBD2. Trimming removed 4 bases from V and 6 bases from J; junction bases left unmatched: 5. CDR1 is PRHDT, CDR2 FYEKMQ, per germline (reference sequence). The CDR3 totals 14 residues. DNA of the CDR3: TGTGCCAGCAGCTCTCCCGGGACTAGCAATGAGCAGTTCTTC. Translation gives CASSSPGTSNEQFF.

The chain links TRBV18 to TRBJ2-1; 7 bases are shared with TRBD2. The CDR3 contains 17 residues. Germline V CDR1 and CDR2: KGHSH, LQKENI. Unmatched junction bases numbered 12, after V lost 3 bases and J lost 4 bases. CDR3 loop: CASSPMGSGTHYNEQFF. The CDR3, as DNA: TGTGCCAGCTCACCCATGGGAAGCGGGACGCATTACAATGAGCAGTTCTTC.

This clonotype was counted at least ten times. V gene TRBV4-3 combines with J gene TRBJ2-7; 10 nucleotides line up with TRBD2. The CDR3 is 15 residues long. In germline, CDR1 is LGHNA, CDR2 YSLEER. With V trimmed by 6 bases and J by 0 bases, 5 bases remained unmatched. The CDR3: CASSRGLADSYEQYF. The CDR3 nucleotides are TGCGCCAGCAGTCGAGGACTAGCGGACTCCTACGAGCAGTACTTC.

This clonotype was observed many times. The chain recombines TRBV5-1 with TRBJ2-1, with TRBD2 identical over 12 bases. This CDR3 is 14 amino acids long. The germline V gene encodes CDR1 SGHRS and CDR2 YFSETQ. V was pared by 0 bases and J by 13 bases, with 5 bases of the junction left unmatched. CDR3 coding DNA: TGCGCCAGCAGCTTGGGACTAGCGGGAGAATTACAGTTCTTC. Its protein product is CASSLGLAGELQFF.

This clonotype was observed a handful of times. The chain employs TRBV9 and TRBJ1-2; 7 positions agree with TRBD1. The germline CDR1 and CDR2 sequences are SGDLS and YYNGEE. CDR3 size: 13 residues. V trimming: 0 bases; J trimming: 8 bases; junction bases outside the gene matches: 4. The CDR3 reads CASSVVTGQGYTF. The CDR3 DNA is TGTGCCAGCAGCGTAGTGACAGGGCAAGGCTACACCTTC.

The chain carries TRBV15 and TRBJ2-6; no firm D call. Germline V CDR1 and CDR2: LNHNV, YYDKDF (reference sequence). Trimming pared 3 bases from V and 2 bases from J, leaving 5 bases between. The CDR3 runs to 14 residues. The CDR3 spells CATSRGAGANVLTF. CDR3 bases: TGTGCCACCAGCAGGGGTGCTGGGGCCAACGTCCTGACTTTC.

This clonotype was counted many times. The gene calls are TRBV7-9 and TRBJ1-2, with D perhaps matching TRBD1 (5 bases). V was clipped by 0 bases and J by 8 bases, with 13 bases between them. Germline CDR1 SEHNR, CDR2 FQNEAQ (reference sequence). The CDR3 extends over 14 amino acids. The CDR3 spells CASSLARQGVGYTF. CDR3 nucleotides: TGTGCCAGCAGCTTAGCGCGTCAGGGAGTGGGCTACACCTTC.

This clonotype was observed many times. This chain connects TRBV20-1 to TRBJ2-3; D perhaps matches TRBD1 (6 bases). CDR3 length: 12 residues. V lost 4 bases and J lost 4, with 9 bases in between. Germline CDR1 is DFQATT and CDR2 is SNEGSKA (reference sequence). The DNA of the CDR3 is TGCAGTGCTAATACAGGGTCAGATACGCAGTATTTT. It translates to CSANTGSDTQYF.